This record looks at one T cell receptor beta chain sequence and its context. This clone was counted at least ten times. Its antigen remains unidentified. Base qualities are not recorded, but no much larger clone differs from it by a single base. The data belong to a study of metastatic and nonmetastatic thyroid tumors (dated by TCRdb to the early 2020s). The study in broad terms: Repertoires were compared across peripheral blood and tumor or nodule tissue samples from malignant and benign thyroid patients.

Findings and caveats that apply to the study as a whole: In both blood and tumor samples, TCR beta diversity was reported to be significantly higher in malignant tumors than in benign nodules.

The cysteine opens and the phenylalanine closes a CDR3 of 18 amino acids. CDR3 DNA is the only sequence kept; it has 54 bases, read in frame from the first base. V is trimmed back by 4 bases and J by 4 bases, and the junction contains 9 bases that no gene match accounts for. CDR1 and CDR2 were assigned from the germline V gene as SGHRS and YFSETQ. No patient had received any treatment before thyroid surgery. The study retrospectively analysed patient clinical samples collected from about 2012 to 2018 using T-cell receptor beta sequencing. Library preparation used PCR. This sample was sequenced with an Illumina HiSeq 4000. High-throughput sequencing was used to profile the CDR3 region of the TCR beta-chain in every patient. The published analysis was carried out like this. CDR3 differences across clinicopathological groups were used to build a classifier for discriminating distant-metastatic papillary thyroid cancer patients. Repertoire diversity was assessed with the Shannon index, and tumor-blood repertoire similarity with the Morisita-Horn index. TCRdb reprocessing: public reads trimmed at Q25 with fastp, clones called with MiXCR, in-frame beta chains kept. These V and J calls originate from TCRdb's pipeline instead of the authors' own analysis. Counted in this sample were just over 20,000 clones; 10% to 15% of them appeared once. The ten largest clones take up approximately 24% of the sample.

This clonotype was obtained from a female donor with papillary thyroid cancer or a benign thyroid nodule (not recorded which). Some clones in this sample may be carry-over from other donors' samples. Material for sequencing was blood. This sequence uses TRBV5-1 and TRBJ2-1; TRBD2 aligns with 15 central bases. The DNA sequence is as follows: TGCGCCAGCAGCATCGAAGGACTAGCGGGAGGGCCTTACAATGAGCAGTTCTTC. Its protein product is CASSIEGLAGGPYNEQFF.